This TCR beta chain comes out of a study of early T cells in non-severe SARS-CoV-2 infection. Whole-study findings and limits: Anti-spike CD8 specificities were favored by VDJdb matching, whose results missed private and CD4 specificities.

V was trimmed by 5 bases and J by 2 bases, leaving 16 bases between them. The CDR3 has 15 amino acids. Germline CDR1 is SEHNR and CDR2 is FQNEAQ (reference sequence). Individual cDNA molecules carried attached unique molecular identifiers. TCRdb reanalysed the 5' RACE reads using MiXCR and keeps one entry per CDR3 protein. The repertoire holds 100,000 to 150,000 distinct CDR3 sequences, 15% seen once, with roughly 22% in the top ten. Concerning this clonotype itself: The antigen is undetermined.

The clonotype comes from an adult who was a healthcare worker with PCR-confirmed SARS-CoV-2 infection or an uninfected control (not recorded which). Sequencing was carried out using whole blood. The chain uses TRBV7-9 and TRBJ2-7; a weak D match, TRBD1 (6 bases). Here the CDR3 reads CASSLKTGTTYEQYF. CDR3 DNA: TGTGCCAGCAGCCTGAAAACCGGGACAACCTACGAGCAGTACTTC.